A selection of T cell receptor beta chains follows, all from one sample in a study of CD8 T cells in Susac syndrome. From the immunoSEQ multiplex PCR reads, TCRdb called clonotypes with MiXCR, one entry per CDR3 protein. The data hold under 200,000 distinct CDR3 sequences, with 94% observed a single time. The sample comprised CD4+ T cells from PBMCs. Receptor source: a human donor with Susac syndrome. Both conserved end residues are part of each CDR3. A D gene is named only where the DNA matches it firmly. Rows may omit the clone size; those that give it use once, few, many or a size class.

clone_size j_call d_call v_call cdr3_nt cdr3_aa
- TRBJ2-7 - TRBV5-1 TGCGCCAGCAGCTTGGCCGGGACCACCTACGAGCAGTACTTC CASSLAGTTYEQYF
- TRBJ1-3 - TRBV4-3 TGCGCCAGCAGCCAAGAAGCAGACAGATACTCTGGAAACACCATATATTTT CASSQEADRYSGNTIYF
- TRBJ2-1 - TRBV20-1 TGCAGTGCTAGAATCCCCAGGGCGAGCTCCTACAATGAGCAGTTCTTC CSARIPRASSYNEQFF
- TRBJ1-1 - TRBV3-1 TGTGCCAGCAGCCAGGCAGGGCCCGAGGGAGCTTTCTTT CASSQAGPEGAFF
- TRBJ2-1 - TRBV20-1 TGCAGTGCTAGAGATGCGGGGAATGAGCAGTTCTTC CSARDAGNEQFF
- TRBJ2-1 - TRBV3-1 TGTGCCAGCAGCCATTCACTGCACTCCTACAATGAGCAGTTCTTC CASSHSLHSYNEQFF
- TRBJ1-5 - TRBV7-2 TGTGCCAGCAGCTCGTTAGGGCAGCCCCAGCATTTT CASSSLGQPQHF
- TRBJ2-1 - TRBV3-1 TGTGCCAGCAGCCAAGACTGGTACAATGAGCAGTTCTTC CASSQDWYNEQFF
once TRBJ1-5 TRBD1 TRBV25-1 TGTGCCAGCGAAGCCGGGACAGGGGGCCCTGCTAGCAATCAGCCCCAGCATTTT CASEAGTGGPASNQPQHF
- TRBJ1-2 - TRBV6-5 TGTGCCAGCAGGAGAGGTGACGGCTATGGCTACACCTTC CASRRGDGYGYTF
- TRBJ2-7 - TRBV15 TGTGCCACCAGTCCGAGTAGAAGGGGCGAGCAGTACTTC CATSPSRRGEQYF
few TRBJ2-7 - TRBV9 TGTGCCAGCAGCGGGGACCTCTCCTACGAGCAGTACTTC CASSGDLSYEQYF
- TRBJ2-7 - TRBV3-1 TGTGCCAGCAGCCAAGAGAGGCGCGGATTAGGGCAGTACTTC CASSQERRGLGQYF
- TRBJ1-1 TRBD1 TRBV20-1 TGCAGTGCTAGGAAACGGACAGGCCCCGAGGGAGCTTTCTTT CSARKRTGPEGAFF
- TRBJ2-5 - TRBV7-2 TGTGCCAGCAGCCGGGAGTACCAAGAGACCCAGTACTTC CASSREYQETQYF
- TRBJ2-5 - TRBV6-6 TGTGCCAGCAACTTACTAGAGGGACACGGAGAGACCCAGTACTTC CASNLLEGHGETQYF
- TRBJ1-1 - TRBV4-1 TGCGCCAGCAGCCAAGATCCGAGGGACACTGAAGCTTTCTTT CASSQDPRDTEAFF
- TRBJ2-1 - TRBV29-1 TGCAGCGTTGCGGAAGGTGTCGGTGAGCAGTTCTTC CSVAEGVGEQFF